This TCR beta chain is from a study of CD8+ T cells in alopecia areata. The CDR3 length is 14 residues. Germline-derived CDR1 and CDR2 are SQVTM and ANQGSEA. J lost 1 base, V lost 4 bases, and 6 bases had no gene match. Regarding treatment: oral pan-JAK inhibitor, 5-10 mg twice daily. Sorting of CD4+ and CD8+ T cells was performed on PBMCs. Extraction and reverse transcription of RNA yielded cDNA as the sequencing template. Profiling relied on immunoSEQ multiplex PCR, and the TCRdb table lists in-frame clones only, not all of them. The profile shows 250,000 to 350,000 clones, roughly 63% of them singletons.

The chain has TRBV29-1 and TRBJ2-5; 7 positions agree with TRBD1. The clonotype originates from a human donor with alopecia areata. Sequenced here: CD4+ T cells sorted from blood, sampled at approximately week 51, from a patient treated with tofacitinib. The CDR3 region has the DNA TGCAGCGTTGCACAGGGGCGATCCCAAGAGACCCAGTACTTC. Translation gives CSVAQGRSQETQYF.